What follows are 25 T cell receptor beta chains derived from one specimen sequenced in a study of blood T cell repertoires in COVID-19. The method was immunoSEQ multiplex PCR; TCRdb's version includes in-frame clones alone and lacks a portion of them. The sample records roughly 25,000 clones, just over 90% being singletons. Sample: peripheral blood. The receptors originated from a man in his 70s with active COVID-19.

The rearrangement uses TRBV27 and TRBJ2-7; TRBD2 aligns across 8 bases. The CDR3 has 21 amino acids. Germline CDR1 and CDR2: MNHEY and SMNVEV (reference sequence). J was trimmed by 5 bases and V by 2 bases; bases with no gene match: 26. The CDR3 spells CASSLRPFSAGGSGSRDEQYF. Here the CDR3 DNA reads TGTGCCAGCAGTTTAAGGCCCTTTTCCGCCGGAGGGAGCGGGAGTCGGGACGAGCAGTACTTC.

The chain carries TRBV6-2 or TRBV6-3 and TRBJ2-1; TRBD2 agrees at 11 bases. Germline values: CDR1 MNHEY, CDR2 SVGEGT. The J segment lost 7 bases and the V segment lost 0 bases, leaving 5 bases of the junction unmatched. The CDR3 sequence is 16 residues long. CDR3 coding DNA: TGTGCCAGCAGTTACTCCCCTAGCGGGGGGAAGAATGAGCAGTTCTTC. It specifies CASSYSPSGGKNEQFF.

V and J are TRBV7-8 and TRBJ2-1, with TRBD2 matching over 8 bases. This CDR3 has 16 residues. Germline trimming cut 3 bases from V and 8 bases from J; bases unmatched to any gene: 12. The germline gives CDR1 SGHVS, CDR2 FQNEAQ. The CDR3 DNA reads TGTGCCAGCAGCTTGGTCCTCGGGACTAGTCCCTATGAGCAGTTCTTC. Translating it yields CASSLVLGTSPYEQFF.

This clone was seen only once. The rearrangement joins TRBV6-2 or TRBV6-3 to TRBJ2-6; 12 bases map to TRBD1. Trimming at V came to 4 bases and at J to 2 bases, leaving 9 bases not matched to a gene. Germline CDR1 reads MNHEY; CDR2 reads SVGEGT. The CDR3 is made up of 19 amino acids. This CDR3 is CASSSYVGQGATGANVLTF. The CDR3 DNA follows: TGTGCCAGCAGTTCTTATGTGGGACAGGGGGCGACTGGGGCCAACGTCCTGACTTTC.

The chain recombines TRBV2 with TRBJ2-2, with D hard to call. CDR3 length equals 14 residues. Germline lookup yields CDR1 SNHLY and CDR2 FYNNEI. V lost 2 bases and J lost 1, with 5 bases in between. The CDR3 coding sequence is TGTGCCAGCAGTGAATACAAGAACACCGGGGAGCTGTTTTTT. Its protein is CASSEYKNTGELFF.

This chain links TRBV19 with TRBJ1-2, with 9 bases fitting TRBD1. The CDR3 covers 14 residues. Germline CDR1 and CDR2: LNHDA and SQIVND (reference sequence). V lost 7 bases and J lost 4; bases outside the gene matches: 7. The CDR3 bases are TGTGCCAGTAATGGACAGGGGCATTCCTATGGCTACACCTTC. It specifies CASNGQGHSYGYTF.

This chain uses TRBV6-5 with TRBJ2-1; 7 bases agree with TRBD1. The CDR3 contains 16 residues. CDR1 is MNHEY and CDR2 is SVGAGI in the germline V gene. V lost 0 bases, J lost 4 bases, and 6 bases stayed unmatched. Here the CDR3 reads CASSYSGRGSYNEQFF. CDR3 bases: TGTGCCAGCAGTTACTCCGGCAGGGGGTCTTACAATGAGCAGTTCTTC.

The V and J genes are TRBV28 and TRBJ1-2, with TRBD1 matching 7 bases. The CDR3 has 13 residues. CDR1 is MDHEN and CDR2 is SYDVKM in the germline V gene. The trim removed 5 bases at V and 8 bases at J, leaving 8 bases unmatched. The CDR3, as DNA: TGTGCCAGCAGTCGAGGAGGGGGCTACGGCTACACCTTC. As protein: CASSRGGGYGYTF.

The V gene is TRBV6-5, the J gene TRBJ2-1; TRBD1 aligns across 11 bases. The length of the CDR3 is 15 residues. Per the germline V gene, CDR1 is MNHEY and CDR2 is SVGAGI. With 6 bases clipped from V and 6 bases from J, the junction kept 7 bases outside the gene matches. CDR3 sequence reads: CASRVGTGGFNEQFF. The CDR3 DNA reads TGTGCCAGCAGGGTAGGGACAGGGGGATTCAATGAGCAGTTCTTC.

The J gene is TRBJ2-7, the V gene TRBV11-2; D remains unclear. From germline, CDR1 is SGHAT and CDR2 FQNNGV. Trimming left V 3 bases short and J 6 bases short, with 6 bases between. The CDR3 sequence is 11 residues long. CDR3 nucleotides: TGTGCCAGCAGCTTGGCACGCGAGCAGTACTTC. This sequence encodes CASSLAREQYF.

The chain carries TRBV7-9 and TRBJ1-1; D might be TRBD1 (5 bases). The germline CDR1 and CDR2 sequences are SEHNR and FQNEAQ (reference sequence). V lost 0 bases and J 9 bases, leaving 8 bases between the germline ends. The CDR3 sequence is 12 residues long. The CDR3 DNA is TGTGCCAGCAGCTTAGCGCCAGGGAAAGCTTTCTTT. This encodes CASSLAPGKAFF. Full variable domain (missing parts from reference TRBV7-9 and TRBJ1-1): DTGVSQNPRHKITKRGQNVTFRCDPISEHNRLYWYRQTLGQGPEFLTYFQNEAQLEKSRLLSDRFSAERPKGSFSTLEIQRTEQGDSAMYLCASSLAPGKAFFGQGTRLTVV.

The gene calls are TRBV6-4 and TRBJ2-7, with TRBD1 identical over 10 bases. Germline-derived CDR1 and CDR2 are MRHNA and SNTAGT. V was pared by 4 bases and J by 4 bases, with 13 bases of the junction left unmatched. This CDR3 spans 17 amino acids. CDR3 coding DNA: TGTGCCAGCAGTGCGATAGGACCGGGACAGGGGAAGTACGAGCAGTACTTC. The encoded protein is CASSAIGPGQGKYEQYF.

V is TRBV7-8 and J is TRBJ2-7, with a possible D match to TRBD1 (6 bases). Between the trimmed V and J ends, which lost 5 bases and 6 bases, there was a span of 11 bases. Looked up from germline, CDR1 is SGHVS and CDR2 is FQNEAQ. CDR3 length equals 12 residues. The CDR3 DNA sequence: TGTGCCAGCAGCAACAGGGTGAGCGAGCAGTACTTC. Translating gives CASSNRVSEQYF.

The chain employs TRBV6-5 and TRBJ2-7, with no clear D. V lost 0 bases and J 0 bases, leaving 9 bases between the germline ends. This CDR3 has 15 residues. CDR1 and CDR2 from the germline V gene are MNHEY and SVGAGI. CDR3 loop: CASSYSNRYSYEQYF. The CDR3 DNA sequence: TGTGCCAGCAGTTACTCGAACCGGTACTCCTACGAGCAGTACTTC.

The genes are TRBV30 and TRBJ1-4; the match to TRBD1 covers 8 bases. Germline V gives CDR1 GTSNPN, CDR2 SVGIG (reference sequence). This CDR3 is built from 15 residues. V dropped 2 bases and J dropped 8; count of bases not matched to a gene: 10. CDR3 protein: CAWSTGQGRREKLFF. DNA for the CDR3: TGTGCCTGGAGTACTGGACAGGGCCGTAGGGAAAAACTGTTTTTT.

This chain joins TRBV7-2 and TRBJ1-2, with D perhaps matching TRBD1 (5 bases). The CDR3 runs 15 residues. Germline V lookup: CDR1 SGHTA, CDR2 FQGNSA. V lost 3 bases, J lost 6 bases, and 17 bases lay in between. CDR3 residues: CASSFLGGELDGYTF. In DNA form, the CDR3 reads TGTGCCAGCAGCTTCCTTGGGGGGGAATTGGATGGCTACACCTTC. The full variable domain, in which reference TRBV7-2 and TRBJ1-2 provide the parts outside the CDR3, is GAGVSQSPSNKVTEKGKDVELRCDPISGHTALYWYRQSLGQGLEFLIYFQGNSAPDKSGLPSDRFSAERTGGSVSTLTIQRTQQEDSAVYLCASSFLGGELDGYTFGSGTRLTVV.

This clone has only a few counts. Here the CDR3 reads CASSLWGRDRNQPQHF. The CDR3 region has the DNA TGTGCCAGCAGTTTATGGGGTCGGGACAGAAATCAGCCCCAGCATTTT. The rearrangement uses TRBV28 and TRBJ1-5, with 7 bases lining up with TRBD1. Germline lookup yields CDR1 MDHEN and CDR2 SYDVKM. The ends lost 0 bases at V and 4 bases at J; junction bases unmatched: 6. The CDR3 extends over 16 amino acids.

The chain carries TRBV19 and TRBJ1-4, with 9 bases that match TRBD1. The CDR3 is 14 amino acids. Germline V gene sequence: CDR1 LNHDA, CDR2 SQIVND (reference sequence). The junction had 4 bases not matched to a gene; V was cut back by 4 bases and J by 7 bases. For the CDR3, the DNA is TGTGCCAGTAGTAGCCACAGGGGGCTTGAAAAACTGTTTTTT. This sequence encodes CASSSHRGLEKLFF.

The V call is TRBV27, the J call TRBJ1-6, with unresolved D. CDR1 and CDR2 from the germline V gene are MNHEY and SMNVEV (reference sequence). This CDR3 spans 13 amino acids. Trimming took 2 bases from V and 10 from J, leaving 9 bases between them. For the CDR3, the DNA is TGTGCCAGCAGTTTAAATACGGGATCACCCCTCCACTTT. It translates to CASSLNTGSPLHF.

The CDR3 sequence is CASSLAGTSGGFEQFF. The CDR3 DNA is TGTGCCAGCAGCTTAGCGGGGACTAGCGGGGGGTTTGAGCAGTTCTTC. This chain joins TRBV11-2 and TRBJ2-1; 15 bases agree with TRBD2. The germline gives CDR1 SGHAT, CDR2 FQNNGV. The junction had 4 bases not matched to a gene; V was cut back by 1 base and J by 9 bases. There are 16 residues in the CDR3.

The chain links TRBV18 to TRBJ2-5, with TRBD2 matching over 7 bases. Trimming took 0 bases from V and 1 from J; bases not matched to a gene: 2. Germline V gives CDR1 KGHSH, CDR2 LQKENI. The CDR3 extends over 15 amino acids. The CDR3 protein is CASSPPGGIQETQYF. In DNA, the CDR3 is TGTGCCAGCTCACCACCGGGGGGGATCCAAGAGACCCAGTACTTC.

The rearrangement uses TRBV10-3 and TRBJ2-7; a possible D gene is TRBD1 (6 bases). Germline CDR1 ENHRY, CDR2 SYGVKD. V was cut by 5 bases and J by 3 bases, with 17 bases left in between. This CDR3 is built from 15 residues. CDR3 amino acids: CAISSGAGVGYEQYF. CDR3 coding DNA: TGTGCCATCAGTTCCGGGGCAGGGGTTGGCTACGAGCAGTACTTC.

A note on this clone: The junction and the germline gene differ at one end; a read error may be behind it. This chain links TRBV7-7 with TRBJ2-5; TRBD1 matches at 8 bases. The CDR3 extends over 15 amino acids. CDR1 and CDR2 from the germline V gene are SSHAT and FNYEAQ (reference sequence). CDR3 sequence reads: CASSVGTGRQETQYF. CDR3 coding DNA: TGTGCTAGCAGCGTCGGGACAGGCCGCCAAGAGACCCAGTACTTC.

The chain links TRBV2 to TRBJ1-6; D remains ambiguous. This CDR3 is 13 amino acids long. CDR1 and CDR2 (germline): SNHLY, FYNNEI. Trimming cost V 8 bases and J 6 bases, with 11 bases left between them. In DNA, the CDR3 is TGTGCCAGCGGTGGGTTAGCTAATTCACCCCTCCACTTT. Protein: CASGGLANSPLHF.

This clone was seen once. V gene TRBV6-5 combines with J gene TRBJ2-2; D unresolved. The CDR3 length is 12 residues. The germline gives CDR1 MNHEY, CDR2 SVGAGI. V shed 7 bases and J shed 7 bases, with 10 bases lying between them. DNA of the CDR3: TGTGCCAGCAACACCCTTAACGGGGAGCTGTTTTTT. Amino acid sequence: CASNTLNGELFF.